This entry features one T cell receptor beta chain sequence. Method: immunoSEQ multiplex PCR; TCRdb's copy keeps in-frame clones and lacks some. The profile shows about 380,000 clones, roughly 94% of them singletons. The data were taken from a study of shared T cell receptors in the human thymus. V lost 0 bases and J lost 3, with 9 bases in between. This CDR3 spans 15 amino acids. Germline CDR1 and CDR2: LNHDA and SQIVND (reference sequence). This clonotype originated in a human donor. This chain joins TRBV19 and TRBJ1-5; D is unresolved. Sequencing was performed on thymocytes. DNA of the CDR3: TGTGCCAGTAGTATAGATCGTACGGCCAATCAGCCCCAGCATTTT. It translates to CASSIDRTANQPQHF.